This T cell receptor (beta chain) appears in the sequencing data of a study of CD8+ T cells in alopecia areata. Study context: Tofacitinib treatment spanned 6 to 18 months, with 6 months off drug afterward. Study results and caveats: Persistence of many expanded lesional clones was seen in scalp and blood during tofacitinib.

Notes on this clone: No antigen is known for it.

CDR3 length equals 18 residues. Per the germline V gene, CDR1 is SEHNR and CDR2 is FQNEAQ (reference sequence). Trimming cost V 3 bases and J 0 bases; bases outside gene matches: 10. After isolation, RNA underwent reverse transcription to generate cDNA as the sequencing template. Data came from immunoSEQ multiplex PCR; TCRdb stores just in-frame clones and leaves some out. Among hundreds of thousands of clones listed, about 60% were seen once. Treatment in this sample: oral pan-JAK inhibitor, 5-10 mg twice daily. Material: CD4+ T cells sorted from blood, obtained at approximately week 51, from a patient treated with tofacitinib. V usage is TRBV7-9 and J usage is TRBJ1-1; 10 positions agree with TRBD1. This clonotype was obtained from a human donor with alopecia areata. CDR3 nucleotide sequence: TGTGCCAGCAGCTTCGCCGGGACAGGGGTTGGTTTGAACACTGAAGCTTTCTTT. It codes for CASSFAGTGVGLNTEAFF.